The TCR beta chain under discussion was sequenced for a study of vaccination and CD4 T cells after COVID-19. The wider study: Spike peptides, overlapping and drawn from SARS-CoV-2, HCoV-NL63, HCoV-OC43 and HCoV-229E, were used to stimulate cells. General observations from the study: Reactive clone data from convalescent patients indicated a median of about 86% appearing only post-vaccination. Rising from about 20 to 38, the median of SARS-CoV-2-reactive clonotypes did not change significantly.

Cultured CD4+ T cell DNA underwent sequencing with the Oncomine TCR Beta short-read assay. TCRdb fed the PCR reads into MiXCR, producing one record per CDR3 protein. The data contain about 19,000 distinct CDR3 sequences, 55% to 70% of them singletons. Concerning this clonotype: The antigen remains unidentified.

CDR1 and CDR2 from the germline V gene are SEHNR and FQNEAQ (reference sequence). CDR3 size: 15 residues. V trimming: 3 bases; J trimming: 7 bases; junction bases outside the gene matches: 10. The treatment denotes: roughly 10-day PBMC culture with coronavirus spike peptide pools or control peptides (ViraFEST assay). The chain recombines TRBV7-9 with TRBJ2-7; 9 bases are shared with TRBD1. The receptor was isolated from a human donor who had recovered from COVID-19. The sample in question was CD4+ T cells from blood, cultured in vitro, obtained after SARS-CoV-2 vaccination. The CDR3 reads CASSFGTGPTREQYF. In DNA, the CDR3 is TGTGCCAGCAGCTTCGGGACAGGGCCCACGAGGGAGCAGTACTTC.